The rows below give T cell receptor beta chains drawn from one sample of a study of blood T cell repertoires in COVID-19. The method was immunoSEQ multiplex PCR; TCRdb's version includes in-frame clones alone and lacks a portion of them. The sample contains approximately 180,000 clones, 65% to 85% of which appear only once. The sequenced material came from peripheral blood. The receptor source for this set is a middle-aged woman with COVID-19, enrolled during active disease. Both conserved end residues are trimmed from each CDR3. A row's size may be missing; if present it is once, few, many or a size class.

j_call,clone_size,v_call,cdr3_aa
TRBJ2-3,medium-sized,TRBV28,ASSLELTGTSTDTQY
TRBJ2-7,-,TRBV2,ASSLQVYEQY
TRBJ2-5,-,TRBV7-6,ASTLEAQGQGETQY
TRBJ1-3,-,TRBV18,ASSPTGDGNTIY
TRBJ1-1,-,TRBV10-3,AISQGQGWTEAF
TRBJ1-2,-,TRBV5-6,ASSFTGRSGYT
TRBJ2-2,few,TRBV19,ASSINSGELF
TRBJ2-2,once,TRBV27,ASSFLEAGGPWELF
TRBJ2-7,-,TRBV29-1,SVATGQGSVEQY
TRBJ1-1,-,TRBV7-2,ASSSGQNTEAF
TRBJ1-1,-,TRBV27,ASSLSRGTEAF
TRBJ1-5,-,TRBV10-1,ASSGSVNQPQH
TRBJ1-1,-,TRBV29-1,SVSNRVENTEAF
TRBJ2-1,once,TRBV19,ASTGTGTIGQF
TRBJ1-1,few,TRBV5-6,ASSSGQVTEAF
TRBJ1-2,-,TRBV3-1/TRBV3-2,ASSQQGGYGYT
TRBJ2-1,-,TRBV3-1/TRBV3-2,ASSLRQGTNEQF
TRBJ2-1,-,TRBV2,ASSQGQGAYNEQF
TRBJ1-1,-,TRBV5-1,ASSPGQGGTEAF
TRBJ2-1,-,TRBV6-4,ASSETSGSYNEQF
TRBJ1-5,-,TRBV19,ASHTNEGGNQPQH
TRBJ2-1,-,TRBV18,ASSPSSWTSGGARYNEQF
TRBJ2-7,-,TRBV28,ASSEDTPYEQY